Below are 25 T cell receptor beta chains sequenced from a single sample in a study of early T cells in non-severe SARS-CoV-2 infection. TCRdb re-analysed the 5' RACE reads in MiXCR, keeping a single row per CDR3 protein. The sample holds approximately 71,000 distinct CDR3 sequences; approximately 13% are singletons and the top ten take 2.7%. The specimen was whole blood, collected at baseline. The receptors stem from an adult who was a healthcare worker with PCR-confirmed SARS-CoV-2 infection or an uninfected control (not recorded which).

This clonotype was recorded many times. The chain carries TRBV28 and TRBJ2-1; D possibly uses TRBD1 or TRBD2 (6 bases each). V was cut by 5 bases and J by 6 bases, with 14 bases left in between. Germline values: CDR1 MDHEN, CDR2 SYDVKM. The CDR3 loop spans 14 amino acids. CDR3 sequence reads: CASSAPGAGNEQFF. In DNA, the CDR3 is TGTGCCAGCAGTGCGCCGGGGGCGGGCAATGAGCAGTTCTTC.

This clonotype was recorded at least ten times. The V gene is TRBV2, the J gene TRBJ2-7; 13 bases are a match to TRBD2. Unmatched junction bases numbered 5, after V lost 6 bases and J lost 6 bases. This CDR3 comprises 14 residues. Germline V gene lookup returns CDR1 SNHLY and CDR2 FYNNEI. The CDR3 loop is CASSKLAGGPEQYF. The CDR3, as DNA: TGTGCCAGCAGCAAACTAGCGGGGGGGCCCGAGCAGTACTTC.

This clonotype was counted at least ten times. This rearrangement joins TRBV7-8 to TRBJ1-6; possibly TRBD1 for D (5 bases). The germline gives CDR1 SGHVS, CDR2 FQNEAQ. The CDR3 has 14 residues. V was cut by 2 bases and J by 7 bases, with 9 bases left in between. The CDR3 region is CASSLSGSNSPLHF. In DNA form, the CDR3 reads TGTGCCAGCAGCTTATCAGGGAGCAATTCACCCCTCCACTTT.

This clonotype was counted only a few times. The chain couples TRBV5-6 to TRBJ1-4, with D maybe TRBD1 (5 bases). The V gene lost 2 bases and the J gene lost 10 bases, with 9 bases spanning the gap. This CDR3 comprises 12 residues. Germline-derived CDR1 and CDR2 are SGHDT and YYEEEE. The CDR3 region is CASSFGQGKLFF. In DNA, the CDR3 is TGTGCCAGCAGCTTTGGTCAGGGAAAACTGTTTTTT.

The CDR3 DNA reads as TGTGCCAGCAGTTTTCGGTGGCAGGTACGGGGCGAGCAGTACTTC. This codes for CASSFRWQVRGEQYF. The chain carries TRBV12-3 or TRBV12-4 and TRBJ2-7, with D perhaps matching TRBD2 (5 bases). The V end lost 3 bases, the J end lost 6 bases, and 18 bases lay between the germline ends. CDR3 length: 15 residues.

This clonotype has only a few counts. The chain joins TRBV7-6 to TRBJ2-5; TRBD1 agrees at 9 bases. V lost 5 bases and J lost 6; bases outside the gene matches: 7. This CDR3 is 14 amino acids long. CDR1 and CDR2 from the germline V gene are SGHVS and FNYEAQ. Here the CDR3 DNA reads TGTGCCAGCAGCCCTTGGACAGGGGTGAAGACCCAGTACTTC. Amino acids: CASSPWTGVKTQYF.

This clonotype appeared a few times. The genes are TRBV20-1 and TRBJ2-3; the D is unclear. V gave up 6 bases and J gave up 1 base, with 5 bases separating them. Looked up from germline, CDR1 is DFQATT and CDR2 is SNEGSKA (reference sequence). The CDR3 loop spans 11 amino acids. The CDR3 bases are TGCAGTGCCGGCCGCACAGATACGCAGTATTTT. This gives the protein CSAGRTDTQYF.

The chain carries TRBV7-9 and TRBJ1-2; unclear D gene. This CDR3 region has 11 residues. V lost 7 bases, J lost 4 bases, and 7 bases lay in between. Germline CDR1 reads SEHNR; CDR2 reads FQNEAQ (reference sequence). The CDR3 is CASMGIYGYTF. Written as DNA, the CDR3 is TGTGCCAGCATGGGGATCTATGGCTACACCTTC.

The genes are TRBV6-1 and TRBJ1-1, with D possibly being TRBD1 (6 bases). Between the trimmed V and J ends, which lost 7 bases and 1 base, there was a span of 13 bases. CDR1 is MNHNS, CDR2 SASEGT, per germline. The CDR3 runs 14 residues. The CDR3 DNA reads as TGTGCCAGCACTAAAGGACAGACGAACACTGAAGCTTTCTTT. Translated: CASTKGQTNTEAFF.

This clonotype showed up many times. The J gene is TRBJ2-7, the V gene TRBV28; 8 nucleotides agree with TRBD1. Germline assignment: CDR1 MDHEN and CDR2 SYDVKM. The CDR3 is 16 residues long. Losses at the gene ends were 2 bases for V and 2 bases for J; bases not matched to a gene: 8. The DNA of the CDR3 is TGTGCCAGCAGTTTACCCCTACCGGACAGGGCCTACGAGCAGTACTTC. Translated, it gives CASSLPLPDRAYEQYF.

V and J are TRBV6-2 or TRBV6-3 and TRBJ2-1, with a weak D call TRBD1 (7 bases). Germline V CDR1 and CDR2: MNHEY, SVGEGT. CDR3 length equals 14 residues. V lost 7 bases, J lost 7 bases, and 17 bases lay in between. This CDR3 reads CASTLLAGGNEQFF. The CDR3 DNA sequence: TGTGCCAGCACCCTGTTGGCAGGGGGGAATGAGCAGTTCTTC.

This clonotype was observed at least ten times. V and J are TRBV20-1 and TRBJ2-7; a possible D gene is TRBD2 (5 bases). The length of the CDR3 is 13 residues. CDR1 and CDR2 from the germline V gene are DFQATT and SNEGSKA (reference sequence). V was cut by 8 bases and J by 4 bases, with 18 bases left in between. CDR3 sequence (DNA): TGCAGTCCGTATAATCGGGAATTGTACGAGCAGTACTTC. It is translated as CSPYNRELYEQYF.

Written as DNA, the CDR3 is TGTGCCAGCAGTGCCACAGGGGAGGGTGGCACAGATACGCAGTATTTT. The encoded protein is CASSATGEGGTDTQYF. The chain uses TRBV6-4 and TRBJ2-3; D is perhaps TRBD1 or TRBD2 (7 bases each). CDR1 MRHNA and CDR2 SNTAGT come from the germline V gene. The V gene lost 4 bases and the J gene lost 1 base, with 15 bases spanning the gap. This CDR3 is built from 16 residues.

This chain connects TRBV18 to TRBJ2-7, with 7 bases identical to TRBD2. V dropped 5 bases and J dropped 2; count of bases not matched to a gene: 9. Germline loops: CDR1 KGHSH, CDR2 LQKENI. The CDR3 sequence is 15 residues long. CDR3 bases: TGTGCCAGCTCAGATACTAGCGTCCGTACCTACGAGCAGTACTTC. This translates into CASSDTSVRTYEQYF.

This clonotype was observed a few times. The rearrangement uses TRBV28 and TRBJ2-7; the match to TRBD1 covers 9 bases. The CDR3 consists of 13 residues. Trimming removed 8 bases from V and 4 bases from J; junction bases left unmatched: 6. Germline-derived CDR1 and CDR2 are MDHEN and SYDVKM. For the CDR3, the DNA is TGTGCCAGCCAGGGACAGGGAATTTACGAGCAGTACTTC. This codes for CASQGQGIYEQYF.

This clonotype was counted only a few times. CDR3 residues: CASIPGGTSDTQYF. The CDR3 nucleotides are TGTGCCAGCATCCCCGGGGGGACCTCGGATACGCAGTATTTT. The chain couples TRBV6-1 to TRBJ2-3, with TRBD2 matching over 7 bases. The CDR3 sequence is 14 residues long. The ends lost 7 bases at V and 6 bases at J; junction bases unmatched: 10. Germline CDR1 is MNHNS and CDR2 is SASEGT.

V usage is TRBV6-1 and J usage is TRBJ2-2; D remains unclear. The CDR3 has 13 residues. Germline V gene sequence: CDR1 MNHNS, CDR2 SASEGT. The V end lost 2 bases, the J end lost 5 bases, and 6 bases lay between the germline ends. The CDR3 DNA follows: TGTGCCAGCAGTGAAACCCCGACCGGGGAGCTGTTTTTT. Its protein product is CASSETPTGELFF.

At least ten counts were recorded for this clonotype. The chain is built from TRBV6-5 and TRBJ2-5, with no clear D. Germline V gene lookup returns CDR1 MNHEY and CDR2 SVGAGI. V gave up 0 bases and J gave up 4 bases, with 15 bases separating them. This CDR3 comprises 16 residues. CDR3 amino acids: CASSYSSGQKTETQYF. The DNA for the CDR3 is TGTGCCAGCAGTTACTCGTCGGGCCAGAAAACAGAGACCCAGTACTTC.

The chain carries TRBV13 and TRBJ1-3; TRBD1 agrees at 8 bases. Losses at the gene ends were 5 bases for V and 2 bases for J; bases not matched to a gene: 2. This CDR3 comprises 14 residues. Germline CDR1 PRHDT, CDR2 FYEKMQ (reference sequence). Written as DNA, the CDR3 is TGTGCCAGCAGCCCACAGGGGGCTGGAAACACCATATATTTT. Its translation: CASSPQGAGNTIYF.

This clonotype was observed a handful of times. The chain uses TRBV11-2 and TRBJ2-3; D gene uncertain. CDR1 and CDR2 from the germline V gene are SGHAT and FQNNGV. CDR3 length: 14 amino acids. Trimming removed 1 base at V and 6 bases at J, with 11 bases between. The CDR3 here is CASSLVPARDTQYF. DNA for the CDR3: TGTGCCAGCAGCTTAGTACCAGCCCGGGATACGCAGTATTTT. The full variable domain, its missing parts supplied by reference TRBV11-2 and TRBJ2-3, is EAGVAQSPRYKIIEKRQSVAFWCNPISGHATLYWYQQILGQGPKLLIQFQNNGVVDDSQLPKDRFSAERLKGVDSTLKIQPAKLEDSAVYLCASSLVPARDTQYFGPGTRLTVL.

Only a few counts were recorded for this clonotype. The rearrangement links TRBV5-5 to TRBJ2-3; TRBD1 aligns across 7 bases. After removal of 3 bases from V and 2 bases from J, the junction contained 3 bases not matched to a gene. The CDR3 loop spans 14 amino acids. The germline V gene encodes CDR1 SGHKS and CDR2 YYEKEE (reference sequence). The CDR3 loop reads CASSWGTVTDTQYF. Here the CDR3 DNA reads TGTGCCAGCAGCTGGGGGACAGTCACAGATACGCAGTATTTT.

This clonotype came up many times. The chain recombines TRBV29-1 with TRBJ1-1; 8 nucleotides match TRBD1. V trimming: 7 bases; J trimming: 3 bases; junction bases outside the gene matches: 7. The CDR3 length is 13 residues. Germline values: CDR1 SQVTM, CDR2 ANQGSEA. The CDR3 bases are TGCAGCGCTGCCAGGGGGCGGGACACTGAAGCTTTCTTT. It encodes CSAARGRDTEAFF.

V is TRBV9 and J is TRBJ2-3; maybe TRBD2 (6 bases). Trimming took off 7 bases at V and 2 bases at J, with 20 bases between the two ends. Germline assignment: CDR1 SGDLS and CDR2 YYNGEE. The CDR3 is made up of 16 amino acids. CDR3 sequence: CASGSGDYDHTDTQYF. The CDR3, as DNA: TGTGCCAGCGGCTCGGGGGATTACGACCACACAGATACGCAGTATTTT. Full variable domain (remainder filled in from reference TRBV9 and TRBJ2-3): DSGVTQTPKHLITATGQRVTLRCSPRSGDLSVYWYQQSLDQGLQFLIQYYNGEERAKGNILERFSAQQFPDLHSELNLSSLELGDSALYFCASGSGDYDHTDTQYFGPGTRLTVL.

This clonotype has only a few counts. The chain joins TRBV7-9 to TRBJ1-1, with D unresolved. Looked up from germline, CDR1 is SEHNR and CDR2 is FQNEAQ (reference sequence). This CDR3 contains 15 residues. The V gene lost 3 bases and the J gene lost 5 bases, with 16 bases spanning the gap. CDR3 amino acids: CASSFFPQRETEAFF. The DNA for the CDR3 is TGTGCCAGCAGCTTCTTTCCTCAGAGGGAAACTGAAGCTTTCTTT.

The V and J genes are TRBV29-1 and TRBJ2-7; tentatively, D is TRBD1 (6 bases). Trimming removed 0 bases from V and 2 bases from J, with 11 bases in between. CDR3 size: 14 residues. Germline V gene lookup returns CDR1 SQVTM and CDR2 ANQGSEA. This CDR3 is CSVEDRTVTYEQYF. The CDR3 DNA reads as TGCAGCGTTGAAGATCGGACAGTGACCTACGAGCAGTACTTC.